This T cell receptor beta chain derives from a study of blood T cell repertoires in COVID-19. On the study more broadly: Researchers got acute and convalescent COVID-19 samples from the United States, Italy and Spain.

Repertoires were generated with immunoSEQ multiplex PCR, while TCRdb's copy carries only in-frame clones and drops some. The profile shows about 150,000 clones, more than 70% of them singletons. This clone was detected once. The CDR3 loop spans 15 amino acids. V gave up 2 bases and J gave up 6 bases, with 20 bases separating them. Germline values: CDR1 GTSNPN, CDR2 SVGIG (reference sequence). The chain joins TRBV30 to TRBJ2-7, with D tentatively TRBD1 (6 bases). This clonotype was obtained from a man in his fifties who had recovered from COVID-19. The sequenced sample was peripheral blood. CDR3 in DNA: TGTGCCTGGAGTTCTAGTATGCAGGGGCAGGGCGAGCAGTACTTC. Translation gives CAWSSSMQGQGEQYF.